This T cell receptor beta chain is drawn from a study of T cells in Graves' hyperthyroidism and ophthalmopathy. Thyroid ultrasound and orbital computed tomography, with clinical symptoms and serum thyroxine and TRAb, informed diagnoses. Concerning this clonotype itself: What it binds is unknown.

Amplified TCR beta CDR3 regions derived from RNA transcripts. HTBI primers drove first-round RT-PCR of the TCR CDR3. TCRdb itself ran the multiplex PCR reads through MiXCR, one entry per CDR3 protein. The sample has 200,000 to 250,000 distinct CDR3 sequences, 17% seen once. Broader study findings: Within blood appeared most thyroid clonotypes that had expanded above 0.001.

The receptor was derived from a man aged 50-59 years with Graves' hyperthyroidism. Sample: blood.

The chain's CDR3 is CAATGTSGSYEQYF. The DNA of the CDR3 is TGTGCAGCAACTGGGACTAGCGGGAGTTACGAGCAGTACTTC. The chain links TRBV28 to TRBJ2-7; 14 nucleotides match TRBD2. Germline values: CDR1 MDHEN, CDR2 SYDVKM. This CDR3 has 14 residues.